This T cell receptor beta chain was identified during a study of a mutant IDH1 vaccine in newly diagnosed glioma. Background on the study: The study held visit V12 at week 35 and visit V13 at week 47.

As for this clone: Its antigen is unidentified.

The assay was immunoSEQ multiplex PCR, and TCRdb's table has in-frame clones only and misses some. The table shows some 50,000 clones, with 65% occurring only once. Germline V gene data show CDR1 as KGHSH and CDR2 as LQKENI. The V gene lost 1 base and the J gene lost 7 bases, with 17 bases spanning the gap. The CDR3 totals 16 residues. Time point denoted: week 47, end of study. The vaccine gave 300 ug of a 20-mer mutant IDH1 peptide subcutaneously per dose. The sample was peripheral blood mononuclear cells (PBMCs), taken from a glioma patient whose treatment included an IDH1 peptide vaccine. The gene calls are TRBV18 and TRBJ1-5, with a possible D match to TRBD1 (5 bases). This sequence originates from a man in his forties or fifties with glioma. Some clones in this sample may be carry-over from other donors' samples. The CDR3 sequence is CASSPLAREKGQPQHF. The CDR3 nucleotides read TGTGCCAGCTCACCACTAGCCAGGGAGAAAGGCCAGCCCCAGCATTTT.